This entry describes one T cell receptor (beta chain). In the original workflow: Amplifying reference gene primers gave estimates of nucleated cell counts. Some clones are missing from TCRdb's copy, which holds only in-frame ones; the method was immunoSEQ multiplex PCR. That table furnishes V, J and clone size, whereas the DNA furnished D and trimming. In the table there are some 80,000 clones, approximately 78% of which are singletons. Seattle patients were enrolled during active infection and followed longitudinally. These data are taken from a study of blood T cell repertoires in COVID-19. Across the whole study: There were acute and convalescent COVID-19 samples, and they came from the United States, Italy and Spain. T cells, B-cell-depleted T cells, or PBMCs supplied cDNA or gDNA.

Trimming took off 7 bases at V and 5 bases at J, with 16 bases between the two ends. This CDR3 has 13 amino acids. Germline V gene data show CDR1 as SGHNT and CDR2 as YYREEE (reference sequence). The sample was peripheral blood. The origin of this receptor is a man in his fifties or sixties with COVID-19, enrolled during active disease. The chain uses TRBV5-4 and TRBJ2-7; possibly TRBD2 for D (6 bases). CDR3 region: CASQPGPGDEQYF. CDR3 bases: TGTGCCAGCCAACCGGGCCCGGGGGACGAGCAGTACTTC.